This paragraph reports one T cell receptor beta chain. Its antigen is still unknown. It was by 5' RACE with UMI labels that the TRB cDNA libraries were prepared. TCRdb re-called the 5' RACE reads, yielding one record per CDR3 amino acid sequence without DNA. There are thousands of distinct CDR3 sequences in the sample, with approximately 2% held by the top ten. The data belong to a study of CXCR3-negative and CXCR3-positive naive CD8 T cells. Study at large: TRB reads totalled about 140 million, about 1.5 +/- 0.3 million per library. Findings and limits, study-wide: High diversity, comparable across both naive subsets, contrasted with much lower diversity in memory CD8+ cells.

CDR1 is SQVTM and CDR2 is ANQGSEA in the germline V gene. The length of the CDR3 is 13 residues. The TCR originated in a human donor in good health. Some clones in this sample may be carry-over from other donors' samples. The material sequenced was naive CXCR3- CD8+ T cells from blood. Stated subset: CD45RO-CCR7+CD27+CD95- naive CD8+ T cells lacking CXCR3 (TNR3-). The J gene is TRBJ2-2, the V gene TRBV29-1; TCRdb names TRBD2, which stays unverified in the absence of DNA. The CDR3 reads CSVEPPLTGELFF.